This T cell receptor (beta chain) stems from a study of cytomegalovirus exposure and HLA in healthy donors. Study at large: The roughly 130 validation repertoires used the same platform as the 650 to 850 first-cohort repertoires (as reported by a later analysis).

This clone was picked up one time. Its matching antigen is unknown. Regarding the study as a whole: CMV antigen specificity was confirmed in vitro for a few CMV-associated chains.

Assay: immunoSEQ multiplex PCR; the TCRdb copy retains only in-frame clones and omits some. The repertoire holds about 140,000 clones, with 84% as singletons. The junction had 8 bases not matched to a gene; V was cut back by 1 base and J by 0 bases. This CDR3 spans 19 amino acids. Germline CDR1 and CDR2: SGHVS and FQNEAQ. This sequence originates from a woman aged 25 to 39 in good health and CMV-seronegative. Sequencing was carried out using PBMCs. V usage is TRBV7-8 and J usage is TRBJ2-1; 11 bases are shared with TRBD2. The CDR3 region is CASSLVGTSGSSSYNEQFF. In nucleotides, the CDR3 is TGTGCCAGCAGCTTAGTAGGGACTAGCGGTTCTAGCTCCTACAATGAGCAGTTCTTC.